These T cell receptor beta chains were read from a single sample in a study of blood T cell repertoires in COVID-19. The method was immunoSEQ multiplex PCR; TCRdb's version includes in-frame clones alone and lacks a portion of them. The data hold about 240,000 clones, with around 90% observed a single time. The sample taken for sequencing was peripheral blood. Receptors were obtained from a man in his fifties or sixties who had recovered from COVID-19. Both conserved end residues are part of each CDR3. The order of the fields is V gene, J gene, D gene, clone size, CDR3 length, CDR3 protein, CDR3 DNA. A D gene is named only where the DNA matches it firmly. For some rows the clone size is stated as once, few or many, or as a class when expanded; others skip it.

TRBV3-1/TRBV3-2	TRBJ2-5	NA	once	15	CASKKMGGAQETQYF	TGTGCCAGCAAAAAGATGGGGGGGGCCCAAGAGACCCAGTACTTC
TRBV27	TRBJ2-1	TRBD2	NA	19	CASSLSGLAGGFTYNEQFF	TGTGCCAGCAGTTTATCGGGACTAGCGGGGGGATTTACCTACAATGAGCAGTTCTTC
TRBV18	TRBJ1-5	TRBD1	NA	14	CASSPGTVDQPQHF	TGTGCCAGCTCGCCTGGGACAGTAGATCAGCCCCAGCATTTT
TRBV9	TRBJ1-1	TRBD1	NA	16	CASSYRDRGQNTEAFF	TGTGCCAGCAGCTACCGGGACAGGGGGCAGAACACTGAAGCTTTCTTT
TRBV21-1	TRBJ1-2	NA	once	12	CASSTTAYGYTF	TGTGCCAGCAGCACGACAGCCTATGGCTACACCTTC
TRBV4-1	TRBJ2-1	NA	NA	13	CASSQGGRNEQFF	TGCGCCAGCAGCCAAGGGGGCAGAAATGAGCAGTTCTTC
TRBV19	TRBJ2-2	NA	NA	14	CASSWEENTGELFF	TGTGCCAGTAGTTGGGAGGAAAACACCGGGGAGCTGTTTTTT
TRBV7-2	TRBJ1-2	TRBD1	NA	16	CASSSRGTTGSYGYTF	TGTGCCAGCAGCTCCCGGGGGACGACAGGGAGCTATGGCTACACCTTC
TRBV19	TRBJ2-7	NA	NA	18	CASSISERAAGHSYEQYF	TGTGCCAGTAGTATTTCGGAGAGGGCGGCGGGGCACTCCTACGAGCAGTACTTC
TRBV7-8	TRBJ1-6	NA	NA	14	CASSLIPRYSPLHF	TGTGCCAGCAGCTTAATTCCCCGGTATTCACCCCTCCACTTT
TRBV5-1	TRBJ1-5	NA	NA	14	CASSLGGGNQPQHF	TGCGCCAGCAGCCTCGGGGGAGGCAATCAGCCCCAGCATTTT